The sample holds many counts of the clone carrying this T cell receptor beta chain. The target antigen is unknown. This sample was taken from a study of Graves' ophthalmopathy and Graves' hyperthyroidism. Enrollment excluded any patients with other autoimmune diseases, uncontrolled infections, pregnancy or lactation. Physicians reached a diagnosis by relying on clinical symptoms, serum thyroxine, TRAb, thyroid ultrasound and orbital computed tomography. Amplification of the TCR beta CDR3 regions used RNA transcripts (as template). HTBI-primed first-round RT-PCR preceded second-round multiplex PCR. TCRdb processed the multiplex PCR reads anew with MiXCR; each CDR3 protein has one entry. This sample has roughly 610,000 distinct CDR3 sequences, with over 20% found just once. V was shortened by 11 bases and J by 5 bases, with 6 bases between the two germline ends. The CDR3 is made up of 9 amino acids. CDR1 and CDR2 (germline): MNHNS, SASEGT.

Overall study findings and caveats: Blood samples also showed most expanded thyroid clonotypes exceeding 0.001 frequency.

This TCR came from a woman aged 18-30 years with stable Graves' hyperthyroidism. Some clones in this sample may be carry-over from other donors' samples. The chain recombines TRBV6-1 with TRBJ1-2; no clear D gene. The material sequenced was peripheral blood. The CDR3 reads CAGVYGYTF. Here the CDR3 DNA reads TGTGCCGGAGTTTATGGCTACACCTTC.